A selection of T cell receptor beta chains follows, all from one sample in a study of cytomegalovirus exposure and HLA in healthy donors. TCRdb's table, derived via immunoSEQ multiplex PCR, lists solely in-frame clones and lacks some. The profile shows 100,000 to 150,000 clones, around 80% of them singletons. Sequencing was carried out using PBMCs. All receptors come from a man aged 25-45 years in good health and CMV-seropositive. The CDR3 runs from the conserved cysteine through the conserved F or W. The order of the fields is V gene, J gene, D gene, clone size, CDR3 DNA, CDR3 protein. D genes are given only for firm matches. Clone size is given for some rows only: seen once, a few or many times, or a class if the clone is expanded.

TRBV6-5	TRBJ2-7	TRBD1	.	TGTGCCAGCAGCGCCGGGACAGTCTACGAGCAGTACTTC	CASSAGTVYEQYF
TRBV5-1	TRBJ1-5	.	.	TGCGCCAGCAGCGAGCTTGGTAGATCCAATCAGCCCCAGCATTTT	CASSELGRSNQPQHF
TRBV5-4	TRBJ1-1	.	.	TGTGCCAGCAGCTTAAGTACGGTGAACACTGAAGCTTTCTTT	CASSLSTVNTEAFF
TRBV7-2	TRBJ2-7	TRBD2	.	TGTGCCAGCAGCCGCCCTAGAATAGCGGGAGGGCCCACCTACGAGCAGTACTTC	CASSRPRIAGGPTYEQYF
TRBV6-5	TRBJ2-7	TRBD1	.	TGTGCCAGCAGTTACTCTGGGACAGGCCCTCCTACGTTGCAGTACTTC	CASSYSGTGPPTLQYF
TRBV7-6	TRBJ2-2	TRBD1	.	TGTGCCAGCAGCGCCGGGACAGCGAACACCGGGGAGCTGTTTTTT	CASSAGTANTGELFF
TRBV7-6	TRBJ2-1	TRBD2	.	TGTGCCAGCAGCCGGACTAGCGGGGCCTACAATGAGCAGTTCTTC	CASSRTSGAYNEQFF
TRBV27	TRBJ2-7	TRBD2	few	TGTGCCAGCAGTTTATCCCCCATACTAGCGAGTTACGAGCAGTACTTC	CASSLSPILASYEQYF
TRBV27	TRBJ1-2	.	.	TGTGCCAGCAGGGACACAGAGCGCTATGGCTACACCTTC	CASRDTERYGYTF
TRBV7-9	TRBJ2-5	TRBD2	.	TGTGCCAGCACCAGGACCTCTAGCGGGAGGGAGACCCAGTACTTC	CASTRTSSGRETQYF
TRBV29-1	TRBJ2-3	TRBD2	.	TGCAGCGCCATGCGGCCTAGCGGAAGCACAGATACGCAGTATTTT	CSAMRPSGSTDTQYF
TRBV9	TRBJ2-1	.	.	TGTGCCAGCAGCGTAGCCAGCGGGTGGGGGAATGAGCAGTTCTTC	CASSVASGWGNEQFF
TRBV7-9	TRBJ1-2	TRBD1	.	TGTGCCAGCAGCTTTACAGGGGGCTTTGATGGCTACACCTTC	CASSFTGGFDGYTF
TRBV6-5	TRBJ2-7	TRBD1	.	TGTGCCAGCAGAGACAGGGGGCCCTACGAGCAGTACTTC	CASRDRGPYEQYF
TRBV7-9	TRBJ2-7	TRBD1	.	TGTGCCAGCAGCTTAAACGCCGGGACAGGGGTCTCTTACGAGCAGTACTTC	CASSLNAGTGVSYEQYF
TRBV28	TRBJ1-2	.	.	TGTGCCAGCGGGGTCACAGGATATGGCTACACCTTC	CASGVTGYGYTF